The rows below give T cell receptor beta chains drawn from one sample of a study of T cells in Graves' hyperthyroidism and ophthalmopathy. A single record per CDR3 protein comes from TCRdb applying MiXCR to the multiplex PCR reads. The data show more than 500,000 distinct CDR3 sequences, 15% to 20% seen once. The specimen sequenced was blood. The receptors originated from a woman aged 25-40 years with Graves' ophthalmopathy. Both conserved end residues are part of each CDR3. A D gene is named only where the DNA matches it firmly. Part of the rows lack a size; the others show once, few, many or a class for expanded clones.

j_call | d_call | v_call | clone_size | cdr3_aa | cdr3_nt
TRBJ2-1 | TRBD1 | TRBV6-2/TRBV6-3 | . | CASRQGVFSYNEQFF | TGTGCCAGCAGGCAGGGGGTGTTCTCCTACAATGAGCAGTTCTTC
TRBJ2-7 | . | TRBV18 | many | CASSPPTSVYEQYF | TGTGCCAGCTCACCACCGACAAGTGTCTACGAGCAGTACTTC
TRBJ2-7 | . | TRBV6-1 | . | CASSEGVGSYEQYF | TGTGCCAGCAGTGAAGGGGTGGGCTCCTACGAGCAGTACTTC
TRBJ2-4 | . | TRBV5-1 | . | CASSLTSLAKNIQYF | TGCGCCAGCAGCTTGACCTCACTAGCCAAAAACATTCAGTACTTC
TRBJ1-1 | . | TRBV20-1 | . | CSASGGNAEAFF | TGCAGTGCTAGTGGGGGTAACGCTGAAGCTTTCTTT
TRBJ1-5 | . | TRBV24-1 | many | CATSDPDRSDQPQHF | TGTGCCACCAGTGACCCTGACAGAAGCGATCAGCCCCAGCATTTT
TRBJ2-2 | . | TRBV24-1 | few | CAPEGGMNTGELFF | TGTGCCCCGGAGGGGGGCATGAACACCGGGGAGCTGTTTTTT
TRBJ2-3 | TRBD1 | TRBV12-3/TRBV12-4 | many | CASSSHHRGFTDTQYF | TGTGCCAGCAGCTCCCATCACAGGGGATTCACAGATACGCAGTATTTT
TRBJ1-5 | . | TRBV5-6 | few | CASSLRGPGNQPQHF | TGTGCCAGCAGCTTAAGGGGACCGGGTAATCAGCCCCAGCATTTT
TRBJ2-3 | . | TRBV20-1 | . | CSASPAGRSTDTQYF | TGCAGTGCTAGCCCAGCGGGTAGAAGCACAGATACGCAGTATTTT
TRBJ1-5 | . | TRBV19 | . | CASSTLVESNQPQHF | TGTGCCAGTAGTACCCTGGTCGAAAGCAATCAGCCCCAGCATTTT
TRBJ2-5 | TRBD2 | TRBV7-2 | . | CASSLARSGRGQETQYF | TGTGCCAGCAGCTTAGCGCGGAGCGGGAGGGGCCAAGAGACCCAGTACTTC
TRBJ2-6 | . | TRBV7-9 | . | CASSFEGSGANVLTF | TGTGCCAGCAGCTTTGAGGGATCTGGGGCCAACGTCCTGACTTTC
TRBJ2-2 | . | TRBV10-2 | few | CAGSWTANTGELFF | TGCGCCGGCTCATGGACCGCGAACACCGGGGAGCTGTTTTTT
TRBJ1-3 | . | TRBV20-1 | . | CSARTTVSGNTIYF | TGCAGTGCTAGGACCACTGTCTCTGGAAACACCATATATTTT
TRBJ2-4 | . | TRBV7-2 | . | CASSFGGLAKNIQYF | TGTGCCAGCAGCTTCGGGGGCCTAGCCAAAAACATTCAGTACTTC
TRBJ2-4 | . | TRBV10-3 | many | CAISEGGDIQYF | TGTGCCATCAGTGAAGGGGGTGACATTCAGTACTTC
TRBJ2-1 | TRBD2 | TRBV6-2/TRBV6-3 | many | CASSLAGPPYNEQFF | TGTGCCAGCAGTTTAGCGGGACCCCCCTACAATGAGCAGTTCTTC
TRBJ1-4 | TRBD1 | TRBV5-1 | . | CASSLTPGGASFEKLFF | TGCGCCAGCAGCTTGACACCAGGGGGCGCGTCATTTGAAAAACTGTTTTTT
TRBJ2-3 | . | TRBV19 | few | CASSIEVGLAPQYF | TGTGCCAGTAGTATAGAAGTTGGGCTAGCGCCGCAGTATTTT
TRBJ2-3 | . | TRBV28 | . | CASLDRDYTDTQYF | TGTGCCTCCTTGGACAGGGACTACACAGATACGCAGTATTTT
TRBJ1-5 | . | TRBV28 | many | CASSPGDLTGPHGPQHF | TGTGCCAGCAGTCCCGGGGATCTGACAGGACCACATGGGCCCCAGCATTTT
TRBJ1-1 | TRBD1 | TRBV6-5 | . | CASSYFAGTGGSEAFF | TGTGCCAGCAGTTACTTTGCTGGGACAGGGGGATCTGAAGCTTTCTTT
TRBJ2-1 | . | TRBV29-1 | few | CSVGSIEGRGLNEQFF | TGCAGCGTTGGGAGTATTGAAGGACGGGGCTTGAATGAGCAGTTCTTC
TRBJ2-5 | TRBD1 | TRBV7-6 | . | CASSRGHQETQYF | TGTGCCAGCAGCAGGGGGCACCAAGAGACCCAGTACTTC
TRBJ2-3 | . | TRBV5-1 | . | CASSGTIIDTQYF | TGCGCCAGCAGCGGGACCATAATAGATACGCAGTATTTT
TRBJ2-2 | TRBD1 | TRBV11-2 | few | CASSQPRGSDTGELFF | TGTGCCAGCAGCCAACCCAGGGGGAGCGACACCGGGGAGCTGTTTTTT
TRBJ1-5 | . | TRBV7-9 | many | CASSLRRVMRISNQPQHF | TGTGCCAGCAGCCTAAGGAGGGTTATGAGGATCAGCAATCAGCCCCAGCATTTT
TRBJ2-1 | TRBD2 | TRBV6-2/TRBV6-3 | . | CASSLLAGAVKYNEQFF | TGTGCCAGCAGCCTTCTAGCGGGGGCCGTGAAGTACAATGAGCAGTTCTTC
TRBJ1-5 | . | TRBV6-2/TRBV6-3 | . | CASSYSGGLGNNQPQHF | TGTGCCAGCAGTTACTCCGGGGGTCTAGGTAACAATCAGCCCCAGCATTTT
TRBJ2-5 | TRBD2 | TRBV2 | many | CASSPSGRAPLEETQYF | TGTGCCAGCAGTCCTAGCGGGAGGGCCCCTTTAGAAGAGACCCAGTACTTC
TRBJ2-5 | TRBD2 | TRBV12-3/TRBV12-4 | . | CASSFGLAGTETQYF | TGTGCCAGCAGTTTCGGACTAGCGGGTACAGAGACCCAGTACTTC
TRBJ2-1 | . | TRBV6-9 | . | CASSYSNRVAGEQFF | TGTGCCAGCAGTTACTCGAACCGAGTCGCCGGCGAGCAGTTCTTC
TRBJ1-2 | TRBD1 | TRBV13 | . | CASSKGTDYGYTF | TGTGCCAGCAGTAAGGGGACAGACTATGGCTACACCTTC
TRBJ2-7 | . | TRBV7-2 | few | CASSLIGGPGEQYF | TGTGCCAGCAGCTTGATAGGGGGTCCTGGCGAGCAGTACTTC
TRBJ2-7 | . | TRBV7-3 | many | CASSHAPGPSYEQYF | TGTGCCAGCAGCCACGCACCGGGGCCCTCCTACGAGCAGTACTTC
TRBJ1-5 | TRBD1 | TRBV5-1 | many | CASSLEGQGYQPQHF | TGCGCCAGCAGCTTGGAGGGACAGGGTTATCAGCCCCAGCATTTT
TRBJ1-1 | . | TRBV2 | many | CASSLTMNTEAFF | TGTGCCAGCAGCCTAACTATGAACACTGAAGCTTTCTTT
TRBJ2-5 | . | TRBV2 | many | CASSEGIWEETQYF | TGTGCCAGCAGTGAGGGGATCTGGGAAGAGACCCAGTACTTC
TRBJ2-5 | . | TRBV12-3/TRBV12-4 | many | CASSRLVRGDQETQYF | TGTGCCAGCAGTCGGCTAGTTAGGGGGGACCAAGAGACCCAGTACTTC
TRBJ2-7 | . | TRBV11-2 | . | CASSSATNYEQYF | TGTGCCAGCAGCTCAGCGACTAACTACGAGCAGTACTTC
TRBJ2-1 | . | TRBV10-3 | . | CAITGTAGDLNEQFF | TGTGCCATCACTGGTACCGCAGGGGACTTAAATGAGCAGTTCTTC